The entry that follows covers one T cell receptor (beta chain) sequence. Its antigen is unknown. The data derive from a study of blood T cells in healthy people across ages. A sample-barcoded 5' primer and a J-beta primer mix were used in a second PCR of roughly 6 to 11 cycles. TCRdb independently ran MiXCR on the 5' RACE reads; one entry per CDR3 protein. The sample includes about 1.5 million distinct CDR3 sequences, less than 45% of them seen just once. Broader study findings: Both higher diversity and more naive CD4+ cells marked long-lived donors when set against aged donors.

This CDR3 spans 17 amino acids. Germline CDR1 SGHRS, CDR2 YFSETQ. Germline trimming cut 8 bases from V and 4 bases from J; bases unmatched to any gene: 19. The sample, about 9.7 milliliters of peripheral blood, was drawn from each donor. The TCR originated in a woman between 18 and 29 years old in good health. The sequencing input was blood. This sequence joins TRBV5-1 and TRBJ2-7, with 9 bases lining up with TRBD1. The chain's CDR3 is CASTKLQGADDPYEQYF. In nucleotides, the CDR3 is TGCGCCAGTACGAAACTACAGGGGGCGGACGATCCATACGAGCAGTACTTC.